One and the same sample provided the 15 T cell receptor beta chains below, sequenced in a study of shared clonotypes between healthy human individuals. Some clones are missing from TCRdb's copy, which holds only in-frame ones; the method was immunoSEQ multiplex PCR. The table lists 2.3 million or so clones, over 85% of them singletons. Source material: naive CD4+ T cells from PBMCs. Documented subset: CD45RA+ positively selected. Source of these receptors: a man between 18 and 29 years old in good health. Some clones in this sample may be carry-over from other donors' samples.

The V call is TRBV7-9, the J call TRBJ1-2; TRBD1 might be the D (6 bases). The germline CDR1 and CDR2 sequences are SEHNR and FQNEAQ (reference sequence). V was shortened by 7 bases and J by 4 bases, with 16 bases between the two germline ends. This CDR3 has 14 residues. The CDR3 sequence is CASTGGGIFYGYTF. CDR3 bases: TGTGCCAGCACTGGAGGGGGGATATTCTATGGCTACACCTTC.

V gene TRBV2 combines with J gene TRBJ1-1, with D possibly being TRBD1 (5 bases). This CDR3 is built from 13 residues. V lost 7 bases, J lost 7 bases, and 16 bases lay in between. Germline loops: CDR1 SNHLY, CDR2 FYNNEI. This CDR3 reads CASTKEGQGEAFF. The CDR3 nucleotides read TGTGCCAGCACAAAGGAGGGGCAGGGTGAAGCTTTCTTT.

The V call is TRBV7-2, the J call TRBJ2-1, with D perhaps matching TRBD1 (5 bases). The V and J ends lost 3 bases and 3 bases respectively, with 15 bases between them. The CDR3 has 16 amino acids. Germline V gene sequence: CDR1 SGHTA, CDR2 FQGNSA. CDR3 in amino acids: CASSFQGATHYNEQFF. For the CDR3, the DNA is TGTGCCAGCAGCTTCCAAGGGGCTACCCACTACAATGAGCAGTTCTTC.

V gene TRBV14 combines with J gene TRBJ2-1, with TRBD2 matching over 12 bases. The CDR3 is made up of 14 amino acids. Trimming cost V 6 bases and J 3 bases; bases outside gene matches: 0. CDR1 SGHDN and CDR2 FVKESK come from the germline V gene. The CDR3: CASRTSGSYNEQFF. The CDR3 coding sequence is TGTGCCAGCAGGACTAGCGGGAGCTACAATGAGCAGTTCTTC.

The chain is built from TRBV2 and TRBJ1-5; unclear D gene. Trimming stripped 8 bases from V and 9 bases from J, with 14 bases between. CDR3 length equals 12 residues. Germline CDR1 is SNHLY and CDR2 is FYNNEI. The CDR3 is CASEDGETPQHF. CDR3 coding DNA: TGTGCCAGCGAGGACGGGGAGACGCCCCAGCATTTT.

As to this clone: Other DNA sequences in this sample translate to the same CDR3. The chain couples TRBV5-1 to TRBJ2-2; D remains unclear. CDR3 size: 14 residues. CDR1 is SGHRS and CDR2 is YFSETQ in the germline V gene. V lost 0 bases and J lost 3, with 6 bases in between. CDR3 coding DNA: TGCGCCAGCAGCTTGGTGGTGGACACCGGGGAGCTGTTTTTT. Translating gives CASSLVVDTGELFF.

The chain carries TRBV29-1 and TRBJ2-7; 9 nucleotides agree with TRBD2. Germline CDR1 reads SQVTM; CDR2 reads ANQGSEA. The CDR3 is made up of 13 amino acids. With 7 bases clipped from V and 1 base from J, the junction kept 5 bases outside the gene matches. The chain's CDR3 is CSGRSGSSYEQYF. The CDR3 bases are TGCAGCGGTCGTAGCGGGAGTTCCTACGAGCAGTACTTC.

This chain connects TRBV27 to TRBJ2-3, with 11 bases matching TRBD2. Trimming at V came to 5 bases and at J to 2 bases, leaving 12 bases not matched to a gene. The germline V gene encodes CDR1 MNHEY and CDR2 SMNVEV (reference sequence). This CDR3 contains 18 residues. The DNA of the CDR3 is TGTGCCAGCAGTCCACTTAGGGCTAGCGGGAGGATCACAGATACGCAGTATTTT. The encoded protein is CASSPLRASGRITDTQYF.

In the case of this clone: Within the sample, other DNA sequences also encode this same CDR3. The chain uses TRBV5-1 and TRBJ2-7; the D is unclear. CDR3 length equals 14 residues. V lost 0 bases to trimming and J lost 0 bases, with 7 bases between them. The V gene's germline CDR1 is SGHRS and CDR2 YFSETQ. The CDR3 spells CASSLAAGSYEQYF. The DNA for the CDR3 is TGCGCCAGCAGCTTGGCGGCAGGCTCCTACGAGCAGTACTTC.

The chain is built from TRBV28 and TRBJ2-1, with a weak D call TRBD1 (5 bases). Trimming removed 2 bases from V and 7 bases from J, with 15 bases in between. Germline V gene sequence: CDR1 MDHEN, CDR2 SYDVKM. This CDR3 has 15 amino acids. CDR3 region: CASSLASAGRNEQFF. DNA for the CDR3: TGTGCCAGCAGTTTAGCATCGGCAGGGCGGAATGAGCAGTTCTTC.

J is TRBJ2-1 and V is TRBV28, with 14 positions matching TRBD2. Trimming cost V 6 bases and J 7 bases; bases outside gene matches: 8. The CDR3 runs 16 residues. Looked up from germline, CDR1 is MDHEN and CDR2 is SYDVKM. In nucleotides, the CDR3 is TGTGCCAGCAGCGGAGGACTAGCGGGAGGCGATAATGAGCAGTTCTTC. Residues: CASSGGLAGGDNEQFF.

V is TRBV11-2 and J is TRBJ1-1; D possibly corresponds to TRBD1 (5 bases). This CDR3 is built from 14 residues. V was trimmed by 3 bases and J by 3 bases, leaving 11 bases between them. In germline, CDR1 is SGHAT, CDR2 FQNNGV. The CDR3: CASSLGGWDTEAFF. DNA for the CDR3: TGTGCCAGCAGCTTGGGGGGGTGGGACACTGAAGCTTTCTTT.

The chain couples TRBV6-4 to TRBJ1-2; D uncertain. Germline V CDR1 and CDR2: MRHNA, SNTAGT. CDR3 length equals 13 residues. Trimming stripped 5 bases from V and 5 bases from J, with 12 bases between. CDR3 bases: TGTGCCAGCAGTTGGACCTTTTTATATGGCTACACCTTC. It encodes CASSWTFLYGYTF.

The genes are TRBV6-5 and TRBJ1-1; no firm D call. The germline V and J ends were trimmed by 7 bases and 5 bases, with 17 bases remaining between them. The length of the CDR3 is 14 residues. The germline V gene has CDR1 MNHEY and CDR2 SVGAGI. CDR3 DNA: TGTGCCAGCACCTTCAACCGGCGGTGGACTGAAGCTTTCTTT. Translation: CASTFNRRWTEAFF.

The rearrangement joins TRBV6-9 to TRBJ1-3; TRBD1 is a possible D gene (6 bases). The V gene lost 6 bases and the J gene lost 3 bases, with 30 bases spanning the gap. Germline CDR1 and CDR2: MNHGY and SVAAGI. The CDR3 is 20 residues long. CDR3 bases: TGTGCCAGCAGGACAGGTTTAATTGGGATCAGGGAGGCGGATGGAAACACCATATATTTT. Translating gives CASRTGLIGIREADGNTIYF.